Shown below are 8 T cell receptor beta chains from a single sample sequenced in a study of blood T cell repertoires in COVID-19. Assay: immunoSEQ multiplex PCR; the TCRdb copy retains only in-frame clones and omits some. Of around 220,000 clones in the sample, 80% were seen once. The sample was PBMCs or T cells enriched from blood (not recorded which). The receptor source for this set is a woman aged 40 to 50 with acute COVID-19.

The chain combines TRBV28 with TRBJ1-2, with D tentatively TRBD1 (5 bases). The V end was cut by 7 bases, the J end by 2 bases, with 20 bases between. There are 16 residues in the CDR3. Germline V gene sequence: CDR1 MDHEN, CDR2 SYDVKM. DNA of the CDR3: TGTGCCAGCACCCTTACTGGAGACAGCGCCAACTATGGCTACACCTTC. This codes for CASTLTGDSANYGYTF.

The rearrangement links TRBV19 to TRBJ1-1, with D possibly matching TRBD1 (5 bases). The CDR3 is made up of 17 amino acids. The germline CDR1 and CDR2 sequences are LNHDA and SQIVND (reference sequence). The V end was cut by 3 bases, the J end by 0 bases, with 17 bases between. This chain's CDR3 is CASSIVSVRVMNTEAFF. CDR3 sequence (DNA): TGTGCCAGTAGTATCGTCTCGGTCAGGGTGATGAACACTGAAGCTTTCTTT.

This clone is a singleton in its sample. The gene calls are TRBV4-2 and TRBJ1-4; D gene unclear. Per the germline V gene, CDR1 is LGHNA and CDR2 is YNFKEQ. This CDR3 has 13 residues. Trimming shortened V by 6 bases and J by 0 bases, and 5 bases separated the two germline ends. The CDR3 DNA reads TGTGCCAGCAGTCCTGCAACTAATGAAAAACTGTTTTTT. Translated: CASSPATNEKLFF.

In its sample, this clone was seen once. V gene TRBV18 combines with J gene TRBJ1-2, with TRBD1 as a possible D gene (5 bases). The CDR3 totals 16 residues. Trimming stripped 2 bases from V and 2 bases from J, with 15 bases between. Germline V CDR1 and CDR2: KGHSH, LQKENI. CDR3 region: CASSPIAGGENYGYTF. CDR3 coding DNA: TGTGCCAGCTCACCAATTGCGGGGGGTGAAAACTATGGCTACACCTTC.

In DNA, the CDR3 is TGTGCCAGCAGCCAAGATTTGCAGACCGGGGAGCTGTTTTTT. Residues: CASSQDLQTGELFF. The genes are TRBV3-1 (or the pseudogene TRBV3-2) and TRBJ2-2; no clear D. Germline V gene lookup returns CDR1 LGHDT and CDR2 YNNKEL (reference sequence). The V end was cut by 0 bases, the J end by 5 bases, with 7 bases between. The CDR3 loop spans 14 amino acids.

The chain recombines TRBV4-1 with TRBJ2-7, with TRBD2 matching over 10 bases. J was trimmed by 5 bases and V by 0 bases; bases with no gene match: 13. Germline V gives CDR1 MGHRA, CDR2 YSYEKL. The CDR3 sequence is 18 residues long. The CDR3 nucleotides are TGCGCCAGCAGCCAAGATGAATGGAGCGGGAGGGCCGAGAACGAGCAGTACTTC. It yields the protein CASSQDEWSGRAENEQYF.

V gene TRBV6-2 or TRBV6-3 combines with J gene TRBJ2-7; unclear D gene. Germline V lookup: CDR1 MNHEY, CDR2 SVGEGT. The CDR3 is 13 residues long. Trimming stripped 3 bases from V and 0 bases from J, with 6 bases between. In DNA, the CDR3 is TGTGCCAGCAGTTATTACAGCTCCTACGAGCAGTACTTC. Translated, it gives CASSYYSSYEQYF.

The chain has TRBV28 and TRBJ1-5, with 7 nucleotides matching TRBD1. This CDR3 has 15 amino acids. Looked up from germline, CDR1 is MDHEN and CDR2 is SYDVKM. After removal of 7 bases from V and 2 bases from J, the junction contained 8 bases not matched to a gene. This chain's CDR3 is CASTVTTGGNQPQHF. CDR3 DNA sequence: TGTGCCAGCACCGTCACCACAGGGGGCAATCAGCCCCAGCATTTT.